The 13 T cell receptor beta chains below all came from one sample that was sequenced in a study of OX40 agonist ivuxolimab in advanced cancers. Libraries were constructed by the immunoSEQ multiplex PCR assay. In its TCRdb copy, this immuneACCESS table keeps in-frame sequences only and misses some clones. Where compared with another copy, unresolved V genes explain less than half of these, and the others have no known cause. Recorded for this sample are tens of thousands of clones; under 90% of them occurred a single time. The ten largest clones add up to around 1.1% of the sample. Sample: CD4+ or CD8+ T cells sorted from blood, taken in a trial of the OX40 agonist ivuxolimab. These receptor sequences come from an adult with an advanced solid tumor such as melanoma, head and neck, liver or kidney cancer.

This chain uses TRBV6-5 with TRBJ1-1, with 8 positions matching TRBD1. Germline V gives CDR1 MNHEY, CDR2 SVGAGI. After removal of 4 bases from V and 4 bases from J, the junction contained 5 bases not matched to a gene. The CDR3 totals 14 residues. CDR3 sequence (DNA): TGTGCCAGCAGTTCCGGACAGGGCGTCACTGAAGCTTTCTTT. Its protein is CASSSGQGVTEAFF.

The DNA for the CDR3 is TGTGCCAGCAGCGAAAGCCCACAGTGGGAGCAGCCCCAGCATTTT. Translated: CASSESPQWEQPQHF. The chain links TRBV7-2 to TRBJ1-5, with D unclear. CDR3 size: 15 residues. The V and J ends lost 5 bases and 7 bases respectively, with 18 bases between them. The germline gives CDR1 SGHTA, CDR2 FQGNSA.

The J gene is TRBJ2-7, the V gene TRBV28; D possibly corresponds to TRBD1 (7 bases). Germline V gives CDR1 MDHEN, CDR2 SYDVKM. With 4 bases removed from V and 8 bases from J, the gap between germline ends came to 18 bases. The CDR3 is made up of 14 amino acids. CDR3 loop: CASSSGVVGQQQYF. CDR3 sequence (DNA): TGTGCCAGCAGTTCGGGGGTGGTGGGACAGCAGCAGTACTTC.

The CDR3 DNA sequence: TGTGCCAGCACCGCGACAGGGTCCTATGGCTACACCTTC. Amino acid sequence: CASTATGSYGYTF. V is TRBV5-8 and J is TRBJ1-2; TRBD1 matches at 7 bases. The CDR3 has 13 residues. Germline V gene lookup returns CDR1 SGHTS and CDR2 YDEGEE. With V trimmed by 6 bases and J by 4 bases, 6 bases remained unmatched. Complete variable domain (other parts from reference TRBV5-8 and TRBJ1-2): EAGVTQSPTHLIKTRGQQATLRCSPISGHTSVYWYQQALGLGLQFLLWYDEGEERNRGNFPPRFSGRQFPNYSSELNVNALELEDSALYLCASTATGSYGYTFGSGTRLTVV.

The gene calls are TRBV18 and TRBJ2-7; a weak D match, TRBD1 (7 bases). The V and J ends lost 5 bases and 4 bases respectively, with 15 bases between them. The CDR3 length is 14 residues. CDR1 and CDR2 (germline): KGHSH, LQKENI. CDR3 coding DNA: TGTGCCAGCTCAGTCCAGGGGGACTGGTACGAGCAGTACTTC. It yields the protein CASSVQGDWYEQYF.

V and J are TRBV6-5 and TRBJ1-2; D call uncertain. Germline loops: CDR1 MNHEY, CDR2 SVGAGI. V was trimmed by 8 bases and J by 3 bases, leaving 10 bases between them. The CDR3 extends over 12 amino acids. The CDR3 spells CASLGGDYGYTF. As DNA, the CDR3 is TGTGCCAGCCTAGGCGGGGACTATGGCTACACCTTC.

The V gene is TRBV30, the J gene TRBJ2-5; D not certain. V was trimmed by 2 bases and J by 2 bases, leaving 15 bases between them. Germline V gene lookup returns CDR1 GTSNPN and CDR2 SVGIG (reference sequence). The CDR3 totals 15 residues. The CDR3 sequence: CAWSSQRTGQETQYF. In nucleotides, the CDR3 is TGTGCCTGGAGTTCGCAGAGGACCGGACAAGAGACCCAGTACTTC.

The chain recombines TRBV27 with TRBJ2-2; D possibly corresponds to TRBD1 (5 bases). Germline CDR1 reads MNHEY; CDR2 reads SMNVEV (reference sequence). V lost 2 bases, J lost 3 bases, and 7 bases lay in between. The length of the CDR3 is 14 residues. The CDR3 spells CASSLEGDTGELFF. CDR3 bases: TGTGCCAGCAGTTTAGAAGGGGACACCGGGGAGCTGTTTTTT.

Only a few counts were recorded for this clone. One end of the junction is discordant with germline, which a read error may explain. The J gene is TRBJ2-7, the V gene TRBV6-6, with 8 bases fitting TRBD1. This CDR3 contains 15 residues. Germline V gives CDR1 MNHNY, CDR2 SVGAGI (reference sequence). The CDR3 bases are TGTGCCAGCAGTGACTCCGGGACAGGCGCTACCGAGCAGTACTTC. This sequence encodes CASSDSGTGATEQYF.

The CDR3 loop is CSVSLGRLNTEAFF. The DNA for the CDR3 is TGCAGCGTATCCCTCGGACGGTTGAACACTGAAGCTTTCTTT. V is TRBV29-1 and J is TRBJ1-1; D not certain. The V gene lost 6 bases and the J gene lost 0 bases, with 14 bases spanning the gap. This CDR3 region has 14 residues. The germline CDR1 and CDR2 sequences are SQVTM and ANQGSEA.

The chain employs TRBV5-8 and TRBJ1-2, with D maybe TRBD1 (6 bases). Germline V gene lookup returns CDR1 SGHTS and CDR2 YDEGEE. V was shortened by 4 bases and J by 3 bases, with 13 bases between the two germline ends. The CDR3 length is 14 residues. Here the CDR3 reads CASSPGQSHYGYTF. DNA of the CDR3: TGTGCCAGCAGCCCTGGACAGAGCCACTATGGCTACACCTTC.

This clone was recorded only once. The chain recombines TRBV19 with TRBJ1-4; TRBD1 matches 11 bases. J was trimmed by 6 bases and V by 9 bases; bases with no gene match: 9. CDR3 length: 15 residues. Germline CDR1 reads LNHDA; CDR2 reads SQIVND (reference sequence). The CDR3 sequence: CASRTGGASDEKLFF. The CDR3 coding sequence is TGTGCCAGCAGGACAGGGGGCGCATCGGATGAAAAACTGTTTTTT.

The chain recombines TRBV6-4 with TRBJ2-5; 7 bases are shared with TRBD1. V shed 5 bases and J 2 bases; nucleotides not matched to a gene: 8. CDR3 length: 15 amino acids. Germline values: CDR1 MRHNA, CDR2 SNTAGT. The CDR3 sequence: CASSPNAGGQETQYF. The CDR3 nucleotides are TGTGCCAGCAGTCCGAACGCAGGGGGTCAAGAGACCCAGTACTTC.